Sequencing of this TCR beta chain was carried out in a study of neoadjuvant anti-PD-1 for oral cavity cancer. This table comes from immunoSEQ multiplex PCR, and its TCRdb copy is limited to in-frame clones, with some not included. The data contain about 16,000 clones, about 78% of them singletons. Overall study results and limits: Only a few patients per response group were TCR-analyzed; validation needed.

Germline loops: CDR1 SGDLS, CDR2 YYNGEE. The CDR3 contains 14 residues. Trimming shortened V by 0 bases and J by 4 bases, and 8 bases separated the two germline ends. Comments on this clone: Its antigen is unidentified.

The source of this sequence is a person aged 40 to 85 with oral cavity squamous cell carcinoma. The sequences come from PBMCs, collected before nivolumab (anti-PD-1) treatment. The chain has TRBV9 and TRBJ1-3, with D possibly TRBD1 on 6 matching bases. CDR3 nucleotide sequence: TGTGCCAGCAGCGTAGCAGGGGCCGGAAACACCATATATTTT. This codes for CASSVAGAGNTIYF.